The T cell receptor beta chain described here comes from a study of cytomegalovirus exposure and HLA in healthy donors. A word on this clone: Its antigen is still unknown.

This PCR relied on a set of 60 Vbeta primers and 13 Jbeta primers. This table comes from immunoSEQ multiplex PCR, and its TCRdb copy is limited to in-frame clones, with some not included. The sample contains 220,000 or so clones, about 77% of which appear only once. Study findings and constraints: With later analysis, a missense DCLRE1C variant became linked to TCR beta V- and J-gene trimming. Sequencing probably produced one cluster of sequence variants that were highly shared.

This CDR3 contains 12 residues. Per the germline V gene, CDR1 is GTSNPN and CDR2 is SVGIG (reference sequence). V shed 4 bases and J shed 0 bases, with 3 bases lying between them. Sample: PBMCs. This clonotype was sampled from a woman in her thirties in good health and CMV-seronegative. This sequence joins TRBV30 and TRBJ1-4; D is ambiguous. The CDR3 region is CAWTATNEKLFF. CDR3 DNA sequence: TGTGCCTGGACAGCAACTAATGAAAAACTGTTTTTT.